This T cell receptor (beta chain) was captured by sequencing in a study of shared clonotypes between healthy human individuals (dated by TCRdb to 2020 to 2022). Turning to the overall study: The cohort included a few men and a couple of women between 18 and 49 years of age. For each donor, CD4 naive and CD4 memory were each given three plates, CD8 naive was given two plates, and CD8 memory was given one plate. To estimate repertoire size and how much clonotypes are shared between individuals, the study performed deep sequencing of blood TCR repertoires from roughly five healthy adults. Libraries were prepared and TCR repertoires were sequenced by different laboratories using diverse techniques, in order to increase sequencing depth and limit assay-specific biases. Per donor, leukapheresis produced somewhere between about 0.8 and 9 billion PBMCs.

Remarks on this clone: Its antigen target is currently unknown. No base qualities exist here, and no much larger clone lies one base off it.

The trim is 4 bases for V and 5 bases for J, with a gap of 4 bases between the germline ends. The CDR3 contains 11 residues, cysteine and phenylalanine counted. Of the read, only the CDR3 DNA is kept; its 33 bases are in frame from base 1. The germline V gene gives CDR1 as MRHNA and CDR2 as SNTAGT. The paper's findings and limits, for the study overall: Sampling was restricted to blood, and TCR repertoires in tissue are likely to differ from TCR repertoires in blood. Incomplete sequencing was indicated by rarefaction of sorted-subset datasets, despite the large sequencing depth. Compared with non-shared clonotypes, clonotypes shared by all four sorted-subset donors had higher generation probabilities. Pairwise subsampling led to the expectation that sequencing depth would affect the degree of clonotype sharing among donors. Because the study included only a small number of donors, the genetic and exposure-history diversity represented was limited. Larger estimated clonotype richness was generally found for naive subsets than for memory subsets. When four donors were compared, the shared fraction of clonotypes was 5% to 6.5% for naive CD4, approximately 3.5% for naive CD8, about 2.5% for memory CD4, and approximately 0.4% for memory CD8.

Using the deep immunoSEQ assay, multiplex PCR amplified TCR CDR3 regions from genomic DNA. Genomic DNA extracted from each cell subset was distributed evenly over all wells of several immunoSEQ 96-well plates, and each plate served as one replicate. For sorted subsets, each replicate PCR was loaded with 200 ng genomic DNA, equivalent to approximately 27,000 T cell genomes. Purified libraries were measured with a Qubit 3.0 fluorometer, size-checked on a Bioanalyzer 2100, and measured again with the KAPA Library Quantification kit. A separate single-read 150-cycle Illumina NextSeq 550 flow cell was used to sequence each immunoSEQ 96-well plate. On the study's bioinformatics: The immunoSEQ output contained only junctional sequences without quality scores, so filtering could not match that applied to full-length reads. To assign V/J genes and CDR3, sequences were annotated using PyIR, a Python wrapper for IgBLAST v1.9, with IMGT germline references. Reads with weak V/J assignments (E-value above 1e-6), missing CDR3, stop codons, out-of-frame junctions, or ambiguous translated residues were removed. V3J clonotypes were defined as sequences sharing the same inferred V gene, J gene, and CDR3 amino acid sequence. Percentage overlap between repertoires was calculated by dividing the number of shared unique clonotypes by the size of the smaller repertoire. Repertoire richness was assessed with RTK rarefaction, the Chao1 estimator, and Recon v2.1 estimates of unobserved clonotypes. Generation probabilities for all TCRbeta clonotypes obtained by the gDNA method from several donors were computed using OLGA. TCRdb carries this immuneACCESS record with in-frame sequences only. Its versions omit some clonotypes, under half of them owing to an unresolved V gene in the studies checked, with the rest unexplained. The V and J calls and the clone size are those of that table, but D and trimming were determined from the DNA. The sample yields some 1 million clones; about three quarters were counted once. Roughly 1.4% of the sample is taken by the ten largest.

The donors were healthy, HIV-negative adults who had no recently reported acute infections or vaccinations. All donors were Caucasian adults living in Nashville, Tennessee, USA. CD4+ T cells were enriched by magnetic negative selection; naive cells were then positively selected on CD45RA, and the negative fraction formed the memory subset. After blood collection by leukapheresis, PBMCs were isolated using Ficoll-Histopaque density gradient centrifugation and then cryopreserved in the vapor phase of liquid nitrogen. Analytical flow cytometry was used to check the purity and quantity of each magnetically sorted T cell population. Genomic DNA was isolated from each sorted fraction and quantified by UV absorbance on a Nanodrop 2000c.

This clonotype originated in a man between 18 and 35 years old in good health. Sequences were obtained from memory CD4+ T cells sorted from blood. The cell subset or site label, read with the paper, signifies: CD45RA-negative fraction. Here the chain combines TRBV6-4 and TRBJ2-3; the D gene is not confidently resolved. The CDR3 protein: CASSARDTQYF. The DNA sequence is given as TGTGCCAGCAGTGCGAGAGATACGCAGTATTTT.